A selection of T cell receptor beta chains follows, all from one sample in a study of blood T cell repertoires in COVID-19. Method: immunoSEQ multiplex PCR; TCRdb's copy keeps in-frame clones and lacks some. The data hold around 110,000 clones, with about nine tenths observed a single time. The sample taken for sequencing was peripheral blood. The receptors derive from a human donor with active COVID-19. The donor label of this sample is uncertain. Each CDR3 is given with its conserved first and last residue. A D gene is named only where the DNA matches it firmly. Expanded clones are given a class, and other clones once, few, many or no size at all.

16	once	TRBD1	TRBV7-8	TRBJ2-3	TGTGCCAGCAGGGCCACCAGGGGGCGCTCAGCAGATACGCAGTATTTT	CASRATRGRSADTQYF
13	-	-	TRBV4-3	TRBJ2-3	TGCGCCAGCAGCCAAGACTCGGGCGGACCCGGGGATTTT	CASSQDSGGPGDF
17	-	TRBD1	TRBV5-4	TRBJ2-5	TGTGCCAGCAGCTTGTTGGGGACAGGGGGCTGGGAAGAGACCCAGTACTTC	CASSLLGTGGWEETQYF
15	-	-	TRBV5-6	TRBJ2-7	TGTGCCAGCAATTCAAGGAGGACTACCTCCTACGAGCAGTACTTC	CASNSRRTTSYEQYF
15	-	-	TRBV3-1/TRBV3-2	TRBJ2-2	TGTGCCAGCAGCCAAGGTCACAGGGCCACCGGGGAGCTGTTTTTT	CASSQGHRATGELFF
14	-	-	TRBV12-5	TRBJ2-3	TGTGCTAGTTCTGCTAGTTCCCTTTTGGATACGCAGTATTTT	CASSASSLLDTQYF
15	few	TRBD1	TRBV2	TRBJ1-5	TGTGCCAGCAGACTACAGGGGAGTAGCAATCAGCCCCAGCATTTT	CASRLQGSSNQPQHF
15	-	TRBD1	TRBV6-2/TRBV6-3	TRBJ2-7	TGTGCCAGCAGTTACGTCGGGACAGGGTCCTACGAGCAGTACTTC	CASSYVGTGSYEQYF
14	-	-	TRBV7-9	TRBJ2-7	TGTGCCAGCACCCCACCCGACAGTTCCTACGAGCAGTACTTC	CASTPPDSSYEQYF
15	-	-	TRBV7-3	TRBJ1-3	TGTGCCAGCAGCTTATCAGGGGCCTCTGGAAACACCATATATTTT	CASSLSGASGNTIYF
15	-	-	TRBV10-3	TRBJ1-6	TGTGCCATCGGGGTGGTCGGGGGGGATAATTCACCCCTCCACTTT	CAIGVVGGDNSPLHF
14	-	-	TRBV4-3	TRBJ1-1	TGCGCCAGCAGCCAAGTAGTGGGGGGTACTGAAGCTTTCTTT	CASSQVVGGTEAFF
12	-	-	TRBV7-2	TRBJ2-7	TGTGCCAGCAGCTTTCAGGGCTACGAGCAGTACTTC	CASSFQGYEQYF
15	-	TRBD1	TRBV18	TRBJ2-5	TGTGCCAGCTCACAAGGGACAGGGGATCAAGAGACCCAGTACTTC	CASSQGTGDQETQYF
12	once	-	TRBV6-6	TRBJ1-5	TGTGCCAGCCGTGTCAGCAATCAGCCCCAGCATTTT	CASRVSNQPQHF
15	-	-	TRBV15	TRBJ2-7	TGTGCCACCAGCGGCGACAGGTTCTCCTCCTACGAGCAGTACTTC	CATSGDRFSSYEQYF
13	-	-	TRBV24-1	TRBJ1-5	TGTGCCACCAGTGACCCCTATAGCGGCTCCCAGCATTTT	CATSDPYSGSQHF
14	-	-	TRBV7-2	TRBJ2-4	TGTGCCAGCTCGGGGGTTCTAGCCAAAAACATTCAGTACTTC	CASSGVLAKNIQYF
14	-	-	TRBV5-1	TRBJ2-7	TGCGCCAGCAGCTCATCGGGACTTTCGACCGAGCAGTACTTC	CASSSSGLSTEQYF
12	few	-	TRBV10-1	TRBJ2-7	TGCGCCAGCAGGACAATTACCTACGAGCAGTACTTC	CASRTITYEQYF
14	-	TRBD2	TRBV10-2	TRBJ2-3	TGCGCCAGCAGTAGTTCGGGGGGTTGGGATACGCAGTATTTT	CASSSSGGWDTQYF
13	-	-	TRBV10-3	TRBJ2-7	TGTGCCATCAGCGACAGGTTAGCCTACGAGCAGTACTTC	CAISDRLAYEQYF
20	once	TRBD1	TRBV6-2/TRBV6-3	TRBJ2-7	TGTGCCAGCAGTTTTCTTACCGGGACAGGGGCATTGGGGCCCTCCTACGAGCAGTACTTC	CASSFLTGTGALGPSYEQYF
14	once	-	TRBV9	TRBJ2-7	TGTGCCAGCAGCCCCAGCAGGTGGACCTACGAGCAGTACTTC	CASSPSRWTYEQYF
15	-	-	TRBV5-1	TRBJ1-3	TGCGCCAGCAGCTTGGCCGGAGCGGCTGGAAACACCATATATTTT	CASSLAGAAGNTIYF
18	-	TRBD2	TRBV11-2	TRBJ2-2	TGTGCCAGCAGCTTAGGTACCGGGGGGGGTTCACGGACCGGGGAGCTGTTTTTT	CASSLGTGGGSRTGELFF
14	-	-	TRBV5-1	TRBJ2-5	TGCGCCAGCAGCTTGGAATCCGGGTTGGAGACCCAGTACTTC	CASSLESGLETQYF
13	-	TRBD1	TRBV18	TRBJ1-2	TGTGCCAGCTCACGGGACAGGGGACGCGGCTACACCTTC	CASSRDRGRGYTF
16	-	TRBD1	TRBV13	TRBJ2-2	TGTGCCAGCACCTCTGAGGGGGCAAGGAACACCGGGGAGCTGTTTTTT	CASTSEGARNTGELFF
13	-	TRBD1	TRBV2	TRBJ2-7	TGTGCCAGCAGTGAGCCAGGGGGCTACGAGCAGTACTTC	CASSEPGGYEQYF
11	-	-	TRBV9	TRBJ2-1	TGTGCCAGCAGCGCAGACTTTCAGCAGTTCTTC	CASSADFQQFF
16	-	TRBD1	TRBV19	TRBJ1-2	TGTGCCAGTAGCCGGACAGGGGAAAACCAAAACTATGGCTACACCTTC	CASSRTGENQNYGYTF
15	-	TRBD1	TRBV28	TRBJ1-5	TGTGCCAGCAGCCTAGGGACAGGTATTAATCAGCCCCAGCATTTT	CASSLGTGINQPQHF
17	-	-	TRBV15	TRBJ2-3	TGTGCCACCAGCAGAGATCCACCCCCAGGGAGGTCAGATACGCAGTATTTT	CATSRDPPPGRSDTQYF
15	-	TRBD1	TRBV5-1	TRBJ1-2	TGCGCCAGCAGCTTGGATGGACAGGGGGCGGGGGGCTACACCTTC	CASSLDGQGAGGYTF
15	-	TRBD1	TRBV19	TRBJ1-3	TGTGCCAGTAGTACCAGGGGGCGCACAGGAAACACCATATATTTT	CASSTRGRTGNTIYF
13	-	-	TRBV12-3/TRBV12-4	TRBJ1-2	TGTGCCAGCACCCCGGGCGGAGGGAATGGCTACACCTTC	CASTPGGGNGYTF
15	-	-	TRBV14	TRBJ1-2	TGTGCCAGCAGCCGGCATGGGGGGTTTAACTATGGCTACACCTTC	CASSRHGGFNYGYTF
15	-	-	TRBV13	TRBJ1-6	TGTGCCAGCAGCCCTGGAGGGTCCTATAATTCACCCCTCCACTTT	CASSPGGSYNSPLHF
15	once	TRBD2	TRBV10-2	TRBJ2-1	TGCGCCAGCACCTGGACTAGCGGGGGGGCGAATGAGCAGTTCTTC	CASTWTSGGANEQFF
14	-	-	TRBV5-4	TRBJ1-4	TGTGCCAGCAGCTTAGCAGGGGTTGATGAAAAACTGTTTTTT	CASSLAGVDEKLFF
15	-	-	TRBV27	TRBJ2-7	TGTGCCAGCAAAACGAACAGGGTTGGCTCCTACGAGCAGTACTTC	CASKTNRVGSYEQYF
16	-	TRBD2	TRBV11-2	TRBJ2-1	TGTGCCAGCAGCTTTACTGGCCTAGCGGGGCTCAATGAGCAGTTCTTC	CASSFTGLAGLNEQFF
15	once	-	TRBV5-6	TRBJ2-7	TGTGCCAGCAGCTTCAGGGGCGCTCAGATACTACAGCAGTACTTC	CASSFRGAQILQQYF
13	-	-	TRBV6-5	TRBJ2-7	TGTGCCAGCAGTCGGGGGAGCTCCTACGAGCAGTACTTC	CASSRGSSYEQYF
12	once	-	TRBV28	TRBJ2-5	TGTGCCAGCAGCAGGGGCGAAGAGACCCAGTACTTC	CASSRGEETQYF
13	-	-	TRBV19	TRBJ1-2	TGTGCCAGTAGTATCGATAGCAACTATGGCTACACCTTC	CASSIDSNYGYTF